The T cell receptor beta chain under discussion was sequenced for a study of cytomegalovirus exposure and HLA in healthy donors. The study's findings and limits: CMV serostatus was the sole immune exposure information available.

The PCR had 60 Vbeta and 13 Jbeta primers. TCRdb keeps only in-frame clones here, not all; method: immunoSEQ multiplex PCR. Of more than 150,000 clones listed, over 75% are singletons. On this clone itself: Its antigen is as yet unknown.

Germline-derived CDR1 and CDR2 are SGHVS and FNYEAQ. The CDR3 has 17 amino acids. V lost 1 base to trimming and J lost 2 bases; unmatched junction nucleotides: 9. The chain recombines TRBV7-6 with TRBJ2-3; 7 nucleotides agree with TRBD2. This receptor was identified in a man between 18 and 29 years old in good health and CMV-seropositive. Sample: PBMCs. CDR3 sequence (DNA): TGTGCCAGCAGCTTAGGGACCAGCGGGATCGTCACAGATACGCAGTATTTT. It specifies CASSLGTSGIVTDTQYF.